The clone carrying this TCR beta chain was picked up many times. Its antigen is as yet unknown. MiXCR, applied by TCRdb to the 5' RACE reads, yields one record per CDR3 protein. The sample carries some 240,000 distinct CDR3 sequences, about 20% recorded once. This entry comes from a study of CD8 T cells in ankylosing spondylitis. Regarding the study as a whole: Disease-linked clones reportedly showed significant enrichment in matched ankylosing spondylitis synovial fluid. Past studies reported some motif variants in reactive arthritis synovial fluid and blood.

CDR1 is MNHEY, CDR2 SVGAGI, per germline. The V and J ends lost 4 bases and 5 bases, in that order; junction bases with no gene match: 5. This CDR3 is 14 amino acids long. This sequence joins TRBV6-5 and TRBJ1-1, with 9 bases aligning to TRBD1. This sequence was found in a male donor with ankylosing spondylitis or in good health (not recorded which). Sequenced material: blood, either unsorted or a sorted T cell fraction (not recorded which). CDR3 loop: CASSFSGTGTEAFF. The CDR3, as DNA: TGTGCCAGCAGTTTCTCAGGGACAGGGACTGAAGCTTTCTTT.